This T cell receptor (beta chain) emerged from a study of T cells in Graves' hyperthyroidism and ophthalmopathy. Reasons for excluding patients were uncontrolled infection, other autoimmune disease, pregnancy or lactation. Germline CDR1 is MNHNS and CDR2 is SASEGT. The CDR3 is 12 amino acids. The V and J ends lost 2 bases and 0 bases respectively, with 2 bases between them. Researchers amplified the TCR beta CDR3 regions from RNA transcripts. The study used the HTBI primer set for a first-round RT-PCR of the TCR CDR3. TCRdb processed the multiplex PCR reads anew with MiXCR; each CDR3 protein has one entry. The sample contains 300,000 to 500,000 distinct CDR3 sequences, over 12% of which appear only once. In its sample, this clonotype was seen many times.

The V and J genes are TRBV6-1 and TRBJ2-7; D gene uncertain. The clonotype was recovered from a man aged 45 to 65 with Graves' ophthalmopathy. Source material: blood. CDR3 protein: CASSESSYEQYF. The CDR3 DNA reads as TGTGCCAGCAGTGAAAGCTCCTACGAGCAGTACTTC.